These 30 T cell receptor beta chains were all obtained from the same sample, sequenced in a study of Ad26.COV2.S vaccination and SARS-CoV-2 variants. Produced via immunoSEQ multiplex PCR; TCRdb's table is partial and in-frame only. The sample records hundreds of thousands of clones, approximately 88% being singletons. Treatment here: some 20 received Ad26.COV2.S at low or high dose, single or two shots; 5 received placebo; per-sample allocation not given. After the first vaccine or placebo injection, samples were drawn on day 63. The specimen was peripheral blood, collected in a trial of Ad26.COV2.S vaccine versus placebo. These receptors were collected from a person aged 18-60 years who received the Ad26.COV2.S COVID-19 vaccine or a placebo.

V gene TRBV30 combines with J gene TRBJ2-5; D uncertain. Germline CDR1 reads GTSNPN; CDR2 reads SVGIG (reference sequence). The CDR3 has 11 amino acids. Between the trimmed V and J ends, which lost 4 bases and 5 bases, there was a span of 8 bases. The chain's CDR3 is CAWTPGETQYF. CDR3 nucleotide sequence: TGTGCCTGGACCCCTGGGGAGACCCAGTACTTC.

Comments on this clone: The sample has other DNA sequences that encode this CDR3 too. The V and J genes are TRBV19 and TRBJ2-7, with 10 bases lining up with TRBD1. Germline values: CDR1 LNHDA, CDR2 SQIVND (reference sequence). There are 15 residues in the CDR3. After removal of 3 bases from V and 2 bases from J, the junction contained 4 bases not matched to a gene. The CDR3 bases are TGTGCCAGTAGTATGCCCGGACAGGGGGCCTACGAGCAGTACTTC. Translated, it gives CASSMPGQGAYEQYF.

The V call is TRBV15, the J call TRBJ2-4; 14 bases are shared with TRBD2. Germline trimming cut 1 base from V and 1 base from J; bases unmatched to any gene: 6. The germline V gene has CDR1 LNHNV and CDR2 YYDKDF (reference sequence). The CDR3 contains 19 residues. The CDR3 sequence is CATSRGTSGGKMAKNIQYF. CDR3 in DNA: TGTGCCACCAGCAGAGGGACTAGCGGGGGGAAAATGGCCAAAAACATTCAGTACTTC.

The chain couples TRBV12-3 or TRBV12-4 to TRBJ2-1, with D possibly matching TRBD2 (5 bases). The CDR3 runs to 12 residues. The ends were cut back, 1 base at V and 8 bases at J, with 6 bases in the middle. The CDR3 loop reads CASSLGEHEQFF. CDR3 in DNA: TGTGCCAGCAGTTTAGGGGAGCATGAGCAGTTCTTC.

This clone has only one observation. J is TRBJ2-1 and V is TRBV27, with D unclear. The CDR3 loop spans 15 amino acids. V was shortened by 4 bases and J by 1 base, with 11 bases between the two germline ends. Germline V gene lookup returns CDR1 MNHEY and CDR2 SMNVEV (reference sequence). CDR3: CASSYRTPSYNEQFF. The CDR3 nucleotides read TGTGCCAGCAGTTATAGAACGCCATCCTACAATGAGCAGTTCTTC.

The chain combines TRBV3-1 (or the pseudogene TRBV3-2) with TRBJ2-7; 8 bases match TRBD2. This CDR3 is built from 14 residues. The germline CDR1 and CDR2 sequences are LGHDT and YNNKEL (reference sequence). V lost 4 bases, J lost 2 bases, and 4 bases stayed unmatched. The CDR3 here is CASSPAGGAYEQYF. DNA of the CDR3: TGTGCCAGCAGCCCGGCGGGGGGAGCCTACGAGCAGTACTTC.

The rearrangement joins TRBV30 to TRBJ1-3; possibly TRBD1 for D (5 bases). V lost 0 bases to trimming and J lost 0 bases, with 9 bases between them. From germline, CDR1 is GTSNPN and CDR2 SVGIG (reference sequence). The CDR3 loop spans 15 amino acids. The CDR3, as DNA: TGTGCCTGGAGTGTACGGAGGGGCTCTGGAAACACCATATATTTT. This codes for CAWSVRRGSGNTIYF.

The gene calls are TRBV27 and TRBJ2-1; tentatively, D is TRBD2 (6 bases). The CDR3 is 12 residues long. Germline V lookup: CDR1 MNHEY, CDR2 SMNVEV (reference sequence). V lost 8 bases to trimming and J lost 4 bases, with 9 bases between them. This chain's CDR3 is CASGDFYNEQFF. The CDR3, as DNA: TGTGCCAGCGGGGACTTTTACAATGAGCAGTTCTTC.

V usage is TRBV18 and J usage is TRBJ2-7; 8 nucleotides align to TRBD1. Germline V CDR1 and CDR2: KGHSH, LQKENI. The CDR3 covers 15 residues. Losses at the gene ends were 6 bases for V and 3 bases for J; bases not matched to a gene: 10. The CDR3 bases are TGTGCCAGCTCCCCGGGGCCACAGGGGGTCTACGAGCAGTACTTC. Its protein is CASSPGPQGVYEQYF.

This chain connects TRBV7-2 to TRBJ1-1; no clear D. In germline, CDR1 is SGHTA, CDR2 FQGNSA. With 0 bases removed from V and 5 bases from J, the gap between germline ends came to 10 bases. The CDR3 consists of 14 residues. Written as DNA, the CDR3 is TGTGCCAGCAGCTTAGCGTTACGGCGAACTGAAGCTTTCTTT. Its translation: CASSLALRRTEAFF.

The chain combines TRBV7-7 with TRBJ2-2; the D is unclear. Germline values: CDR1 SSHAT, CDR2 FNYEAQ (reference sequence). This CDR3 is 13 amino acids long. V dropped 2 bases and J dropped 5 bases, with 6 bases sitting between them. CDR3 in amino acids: CASSLSRTGELFF. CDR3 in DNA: TGTGCCAGCAGCTTATCACGGACCGGGGAGCTGTTTTTT.

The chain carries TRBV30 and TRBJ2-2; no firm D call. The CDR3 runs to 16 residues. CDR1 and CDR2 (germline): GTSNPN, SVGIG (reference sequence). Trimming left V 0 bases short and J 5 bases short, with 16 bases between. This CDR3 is CAWSVLFGRETGELFF. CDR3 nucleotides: TGTGCCTGGAGTGTCCTATTTGGAAGAGAGACCGGGGAGCTGTTTTTT.

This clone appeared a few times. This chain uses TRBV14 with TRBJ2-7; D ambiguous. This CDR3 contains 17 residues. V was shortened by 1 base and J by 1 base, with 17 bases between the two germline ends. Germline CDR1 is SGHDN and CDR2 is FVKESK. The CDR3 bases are TGTGCCAGCAGCCAAGGGGTTCTGGTCAGATCATCCTACGAGCAGTACTTC. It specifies CASSQGVLVRSSYEQYF.

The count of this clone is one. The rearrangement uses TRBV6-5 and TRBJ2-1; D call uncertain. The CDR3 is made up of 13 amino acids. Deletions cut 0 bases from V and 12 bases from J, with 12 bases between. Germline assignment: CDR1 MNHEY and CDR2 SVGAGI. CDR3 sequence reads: CASSYSTLAGQFF. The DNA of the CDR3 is TGTGCCAGCAGTTACTCGACCTTGGCAGGGCAGTTCTTC.

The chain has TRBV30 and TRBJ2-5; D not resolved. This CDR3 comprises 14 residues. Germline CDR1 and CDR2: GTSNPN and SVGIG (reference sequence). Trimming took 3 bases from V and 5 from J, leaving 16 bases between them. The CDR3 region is CAWRAPPSRETQYF. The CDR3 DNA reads TGTGCCTGGAGGGCCCCCCCAAGTCGGGAGACCCAGTACTTC.

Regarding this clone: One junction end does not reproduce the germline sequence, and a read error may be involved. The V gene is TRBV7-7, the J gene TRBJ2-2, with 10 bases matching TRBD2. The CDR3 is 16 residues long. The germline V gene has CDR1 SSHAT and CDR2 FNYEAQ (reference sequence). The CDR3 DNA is TGTGCTAGCAGCTTATCGGCTAGCGGGAGCACCGGGGAGCTGTTTTTT. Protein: CASSLSASGSTGELFF.

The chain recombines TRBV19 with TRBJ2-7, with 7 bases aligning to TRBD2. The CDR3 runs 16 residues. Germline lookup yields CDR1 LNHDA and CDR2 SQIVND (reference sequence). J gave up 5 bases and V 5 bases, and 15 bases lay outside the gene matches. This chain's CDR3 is CASSPTSATGKNEQYF. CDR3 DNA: TGTGCCAGTAGTCCAACTAGCGCTACGGGGAAGAACGAGCAGTACTTC. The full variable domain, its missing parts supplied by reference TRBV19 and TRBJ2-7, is DGGITQSPKYLFRKEGQNVTLSCEQNLNHDAMYWYRQDPGQGLRLIYYSQIVNDFQKGDIAEGYSVSREKKESFPLTVTSAQKNPTAFYLCASSPTSATGKNEQYFGPGTRLTVT.

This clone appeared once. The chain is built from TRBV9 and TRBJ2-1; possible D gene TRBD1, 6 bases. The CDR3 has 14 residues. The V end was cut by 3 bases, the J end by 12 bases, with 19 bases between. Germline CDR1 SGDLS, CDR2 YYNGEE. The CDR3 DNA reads TGTGCCAGCAGCGACCGAGGCCTAACAGGGTTGCAGTTCTTC. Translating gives CASSDRGLTGLQFF. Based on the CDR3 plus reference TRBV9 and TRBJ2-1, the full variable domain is DSGVTQTPKHLITATGQRVTLRCSPRSGDLSVYWYQQSLDQGLQFLIQYYNGEERAKGNILERFSAQQFPDLHSELNLSSLELGDSALYFCASSDRGLTGLQFFGPGTRLTVL.

CDR3: CASSPTGSSSGANVLTF. The CDR3 DNA reads as TGTGCCAGCTCACCAACTGGCAGTTCGTCTGGGGCCAACGTCCTGACTTTC. The rearrangement uses TRBV18 and TRBJ2-6; D gene ambiguous. The CDR3 runs 17 residues. CDR1 KGHSH and CDR2 LQKENI come from the germline V gene. V lost 2 bases and J lost 1, with 12 bases in between.

CDR3 sequence (DNA): TGTGCCAGCTCACTTGGACAGGGAGCCTACGAGCAGTACTTC. As protein: CASSLGQGAYEQYF. This chain joins TRBV18 and TRBJ2-7; 8 bases are a match to TRBD1. Losses at the gene ends were 4 bases for V and 2 bases for J; bases not matched to a gene: 4. Germline-derived CDR1 and CDR2 are KGHSH and LQKENI. The CDR3 is 14 residues long.

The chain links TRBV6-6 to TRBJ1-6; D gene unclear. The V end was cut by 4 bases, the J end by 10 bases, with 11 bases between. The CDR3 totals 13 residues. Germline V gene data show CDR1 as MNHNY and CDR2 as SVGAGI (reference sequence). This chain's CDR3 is CASSWPGESPLHF. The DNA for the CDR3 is TGTGCCAGCAGTTGGCCCGGGGAATCACCCCTCCACTTT.

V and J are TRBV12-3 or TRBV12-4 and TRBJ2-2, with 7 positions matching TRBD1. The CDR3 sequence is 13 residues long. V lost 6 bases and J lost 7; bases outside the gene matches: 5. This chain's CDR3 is CASRGTAGGELFF. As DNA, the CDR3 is TGTGCCAGCAGAGGGACAGCTGGCGGGGAGCTGTTTTTT.

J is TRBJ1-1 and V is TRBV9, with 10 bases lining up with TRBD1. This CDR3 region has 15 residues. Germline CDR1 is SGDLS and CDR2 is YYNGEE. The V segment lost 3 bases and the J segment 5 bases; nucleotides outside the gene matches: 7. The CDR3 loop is CASSASGTGDTEAFF. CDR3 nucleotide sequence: TGTGCCAGCAGCGCATCCGGGACAGGGGATACTGAAGCTTTCTTT.

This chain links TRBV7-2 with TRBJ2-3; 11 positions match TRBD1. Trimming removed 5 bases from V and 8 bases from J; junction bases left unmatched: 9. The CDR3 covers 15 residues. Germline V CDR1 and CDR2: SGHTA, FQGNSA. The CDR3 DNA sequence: TGTGCCAGCAGCCCCAGGGACAGGGGGGTGGCTACGCAGTATTTT. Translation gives CASSPRDRGVATQYF.

CDR3 DNA sequence: TGTGCCAGCAGCCATCCAGGGAGAGGGTACGAGCAGTACTTC. It translates to CASSHPGRGYEQYF. V usage is TRBV11-2 and J usage is TRBJ2-7, with D perhaps matching TRBD1 or TRBD2 (5 bases each). Germline-derived CDR1 and CDR2 are SGHAT and FQNNGV. This CDR3 contains 14 residues. Trimming cost V 5 bases and J 4 bases, with 15 bases left between them.

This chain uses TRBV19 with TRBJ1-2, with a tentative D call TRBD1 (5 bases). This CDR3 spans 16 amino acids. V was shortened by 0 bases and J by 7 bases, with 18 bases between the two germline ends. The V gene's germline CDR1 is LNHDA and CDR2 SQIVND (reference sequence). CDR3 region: CASSIDPWDSGGGYTF. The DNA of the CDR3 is TGTGCCAGTAGTATAGATCCCTGGGACTCCGGTGGTGGCTACACCTTC.

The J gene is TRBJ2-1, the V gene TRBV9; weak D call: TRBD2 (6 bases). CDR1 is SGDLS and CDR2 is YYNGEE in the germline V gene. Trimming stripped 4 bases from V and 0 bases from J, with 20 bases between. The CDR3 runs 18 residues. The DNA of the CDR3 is TGTGCCAGCAGCAAGGCCAAATTTGGACTACCCTCCTACAATGAGCAGTTCTTC. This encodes CASSKAKFGLPSYNEQFF.

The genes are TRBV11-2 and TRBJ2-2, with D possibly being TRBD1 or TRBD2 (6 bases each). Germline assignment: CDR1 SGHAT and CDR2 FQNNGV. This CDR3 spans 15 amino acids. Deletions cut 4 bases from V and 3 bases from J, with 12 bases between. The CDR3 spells CASSSTGADTGELFF. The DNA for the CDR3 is TGTGCCAGCAGCTCCACGGGGGCGGACACCGGGGAGCTGTTTTTT.

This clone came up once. The CDR3 DNA sequence: TGTGCCACCTCCCCCCAACCCTATAGCAATCAGCCCCAGCATTTT. As protein: CATSPQPYSNQPQHF. This chain joins TRBV5-4 and TRBJ1-5, with D unresolved. Germline V gene lookup returns CDR1 SGHNT and CDR2 YYREEE (reference sequence). CDR3 size: 15 residues. V was pared by 9 bases and J by 0 bases, with 16 bases between.

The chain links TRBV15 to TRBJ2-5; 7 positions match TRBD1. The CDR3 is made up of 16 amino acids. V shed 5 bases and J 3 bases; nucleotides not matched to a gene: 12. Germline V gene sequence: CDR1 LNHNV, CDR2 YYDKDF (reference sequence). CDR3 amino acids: CATSPRQGKNKETQYF. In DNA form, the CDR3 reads TGTGCCACCAGCCCGCGACAGGGAAAGAATAAAGAGACCCAGTACTTC. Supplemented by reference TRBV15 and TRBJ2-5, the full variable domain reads DAMVIQNPRYQVTQFGKPVTLSCSQTLNHNVMYWYQQKSSQAPKLLFHYYDKDFNNEADTPDNFQSRRPNTSFCFLDIRSPGLGDTAMYLCATSPRQGKNKETQYFGPGTRLLVL.